This TCR beta chain is drawn from a study of blood T cell repertoires in COVID-19. V was clipped by 1 base and J by 0 bases, with 16 bases between them. CDR1 and CDR2 (germline): SGDLS, YYNGEE. The CDR3 has 18 residues. Produced via immunoSEQ multiplex PCR; TCRdb's table is partial and in-frame only. This table holds approximately 210,000 clones, 84% found once. V is TRBV9 and J is TRBJ1-4; a possible D gene is TRBD1 (6 bases). The TCR was taken from a man younger than 45 with active or convalescent COVID-19. The sample taken for sequencing was peripheral blood. In DNA form, the CDR3 reads TGTGCCAGCAGCGTAACAGGGTCGACCTCCGCAACTAATGAAAAACTGTTTTTT. Translating gives CASSVTGSTSATNEKLFF. The variable domain in full, completed from reference TRBV9 and TRBJ1-4, reads DSGVTQTPKHLITATGQRVTLRCSPRSGDLSVYWYQQSLDQGLQFLIQYYNGEERAKGNILERFSAQQFPDLHSELNLSSLELGDSALYFCASSVTGSTSATNEKLFFGSGTQLSVL.